The 10 T cell receptor beta chains below all came from one sample that was sequenced in a study of T-cell memory formation after mild COVID-19. TCRdb called the 5' RACE reads again in MiXCR, with one record for every CDR3 protein. Altogether 390,000 or so distinct CDR3 sequences are present, about 17% being singletons, with the ten largest covering approximately 21%. Sequencing input: PBMCs or a T cell subset sorted from them (not recorded which). The source is a man between 18 and 29 years old who had mild COVID-19 (a few samples of this study predate the infection). Cell type and time point are not known.

The V call is TRBV6-5, the J call TRBJ1-4; 7 positions agree with TRBD1. Germline V gene lookup returns CDR1 MNHEY and CDR2 SVGAGI. CDR3 length: 16 amino acids. With 8 bases clipped from V and 7 bases from J, the junction kept 16 bases outside the gene matches. CDR3 amino acids: CASAGRGTFLIEKLFF. The CDR3 DNA reads TGTGCCAGCGCTGGCAGGGGGACTTTTTTAATTGAAAAACTGTTTTTT.

The chain recombines TRBV6-1 with TRBJ2-1; 7 bases agree with TRBD1. V lost 4 bases, J lost 6 bases, and 6 bases stayed unmatched. Germline values: CDR1 MNHNS, CDR2 SASEGT. The CDR3 contains 14 residues. The CDR3 loop is CASSAQGKINEQFF. DNA of the CDR3: TGTGCCAGCAGTGCACAGGGGAAAATCAATGAGCAGTTCTTC.

This chain uses TRBV6-2 or TRBV6-3 with TRBJ2-2; D gene ambiguous. CDR3 length: 16 residues. CDR1 is MNHEY, CDR2 SVGEGT, per germline. Between the trimmed V and J ends, which lost 5 bases and 0 bases, there was a span of 13 bases. In DNA, the CDR3 is TGTGCCAGCAGTAAAACCCCATTCGCGAACACCGGGGAGCTGTTTTTT. Its protein product is CASSKTPFANTGELFF.

This clonotype has more than one count but fewer than ten. The chain carries TRBV12-3 or TRBV12-4 and TRBJ2-5; 11 nucleotides match TRBD1. The CDR3 runs 16 residues. The junction had 12 bases not matched to a gene; V was cut back by 7 bases and J by 5 bases. The CDR3: CASKLGTGGRWETQYF. Here the CDR3 DNA reads TGTGCCAGCAAACTCGGGACAGGGGGTAGATGGGAGACCCAGTACTTC.

V and J are TRBV7-2 and TRBJ2-5; no clear D. Germline lookup yields CDR1 SGHTA and CDR2 FQGNSA. This CDR3 spans 13 amino acids. With 3 bases removed from V and 5 bases from J, the gap between germline ends came to 10 bases. In nucleotides, the CDR3 is TGTGCCAGCAGCTTCCACGCCCGGGAGACCCAGTACTTC. It specifies CASSFHARETQYF.

There are a few counts of this clonotype. The gene calls are TRBV6-5 and TRBJ1-1; D remains unclear. Germline V gives CDR1 MNHEY, CDR2 SVGAGI. The CDR3 runs to 15 residues. V lost 5 bases and J lost 5, with 18 bases in between. In nucleotides, the CDR3 is TGTGCCAGCAGTCACCGAGGAGGGAAGAATACTGAAGCTTTCTTT. Its translation: CASSHRGGKNTEAFF.

This clonotype was seen only a few times. J is TRBJ2-7 and V is TRBV5-1; D not resolved. The germline V gene encodes CDR1 SGHRS and CDR2 YFSETQ. This CDR3 has 15 residues. V lost 3 bases and J lost 3, with 16 bases in between. The CDR3 DNA reads as TGCGCCAGCAGCTATGTGTCCAGTCTTGGCTACGAGCAGTACTTC. It codes for CASSYVSSLGYEQYF.

The chain has TRBV25-1 and TRBJ1-6; TRBD1 might be the D (6 bases). The CDR3 runs 14 residues. V was trimmed by 6 bases and J by 5 bases, leaving 11 bases between them. Germline V gene lookup returns CDR1 MGHDK and CDR2 SYGVNS. CDR3 sequence: CASRGAVNNSPLHF. The CDR3 DNA reads TGTGCCAGCAGGGGGGCGGTAAATAATTCACCCCTCCACTTT.

This clonotype occurred once. In DNA form, the CDR3 reads TGTGCCAGCAGCTTAGGACTAGCGGGGGCGGGCACAGATACGCAGTATTTT. This encodes CASSLGLAGAGTDTQYF. The V gene is TRBV11-2, the J gene TRBJ2-3; TRBD2 matches 12 bases. Germline CDR1 and CDR2: SGHAT and FQNNGV. Losses at the gene ends were 1 base for V and 1 base for J; bases not matched to a gene: 3. This CDR3 contains 17 residues.

V usage is TRBV5-1 and J usage is TRBJ2-6; D remains ambiguous. V lost 2 bases and J lost 0, with 3 bases in between. The CDR3 is 14 residues long. CDR1 is SGHRS and CDR2 is YFSETQ in the germline V gene. The DNA for the CDR3 is TGCGCCAGCAGCTTTACCTCTGGGGCCAACGTCCTGACTTTC. This translates into CASSFTSGANVLTF.